This TCR beta chain was identified in a study of T cells after yellow fever vaccination. Trimming removed 1 base at V and 2 bases at J, with 9 bases between. CDR1 and CDR2 (germline): LNHDA, SQIVND (reference sequence). This CDR3 region has 16 residues. Each CDR3 protein gets one entry after TCRdb re-called the 5' RACE reads with MiXCR. The repertoire holds roughly 520,000 distinct CDR3 sequences, with around a fifth as singletons. A few counts support this clonotype. The material was PBMCs, obtained less than 25 days after the first yellow fever vaccination. V and J are TRBV19 and TRBJ1-6, with D possibly matching TRBD1 (5 bases). This TCR was recovered from a man younger than 35 who received the YFV17D yellow fever vaccine. CDR3 in amino acids: CASSIAGDAYNSPLHF. The CDR3 nucleotides are TGTGCCAGTAGTATAGCCGGGGACGCCTATAATTCACCCCTCCACTTT.